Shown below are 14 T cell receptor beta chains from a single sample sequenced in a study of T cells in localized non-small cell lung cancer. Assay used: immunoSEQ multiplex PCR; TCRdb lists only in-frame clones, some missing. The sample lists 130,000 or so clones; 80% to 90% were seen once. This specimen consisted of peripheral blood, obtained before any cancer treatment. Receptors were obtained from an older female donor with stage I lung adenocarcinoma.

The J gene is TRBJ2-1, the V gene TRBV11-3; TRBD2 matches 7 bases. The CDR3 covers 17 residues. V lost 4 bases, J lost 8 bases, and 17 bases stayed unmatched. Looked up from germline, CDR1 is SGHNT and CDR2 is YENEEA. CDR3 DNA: TGTGCCAGCAGCTGGAGTTCATCGGGACTACTCGCCGATGAGCAGTTCTTC. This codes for CASSWSSSGLLADEQFF.

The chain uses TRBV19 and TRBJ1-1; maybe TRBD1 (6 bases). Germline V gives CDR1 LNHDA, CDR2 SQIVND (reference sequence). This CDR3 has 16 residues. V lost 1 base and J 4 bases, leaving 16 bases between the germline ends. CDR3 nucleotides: TGTGCCAGTAGTATAGCCGGGGGTGGACAGCTCACTGAAGCTTTCTTT. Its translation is CASSIAGGGQLTEAFF.

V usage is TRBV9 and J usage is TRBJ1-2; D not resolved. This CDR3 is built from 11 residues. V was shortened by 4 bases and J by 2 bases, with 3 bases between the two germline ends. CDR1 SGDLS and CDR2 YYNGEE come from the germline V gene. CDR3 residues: CASSLNYGYTF. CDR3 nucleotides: TGTGCCAGCAGCTTAAACTATGGCTACACCTTC.

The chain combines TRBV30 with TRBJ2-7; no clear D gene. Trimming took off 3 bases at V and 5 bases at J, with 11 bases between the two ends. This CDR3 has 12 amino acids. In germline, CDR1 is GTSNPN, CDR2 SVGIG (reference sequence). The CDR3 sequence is CAWSVNKHEQYF. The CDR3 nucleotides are TGTGCCTGGAGCGTGAACAAACACGAGCAGTACTTC.

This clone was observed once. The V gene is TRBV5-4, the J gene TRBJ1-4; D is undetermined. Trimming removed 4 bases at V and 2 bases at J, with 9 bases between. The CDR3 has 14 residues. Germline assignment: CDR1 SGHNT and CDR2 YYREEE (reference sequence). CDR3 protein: CASSRVGTNEKLFF. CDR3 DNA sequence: TGTGCCAGCAGCCGGGTGGGCACTAATGAAAAACTGTTTTTT.

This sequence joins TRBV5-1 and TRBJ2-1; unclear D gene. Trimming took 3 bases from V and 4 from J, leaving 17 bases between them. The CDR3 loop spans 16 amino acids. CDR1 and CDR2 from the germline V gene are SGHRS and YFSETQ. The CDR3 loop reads CASSSPSEKLYNEQFF. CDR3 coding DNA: TGCGCCAGCAGCTCCCCCTCCGAGAAGCTTTACAATGAGCAGTTCTTC.

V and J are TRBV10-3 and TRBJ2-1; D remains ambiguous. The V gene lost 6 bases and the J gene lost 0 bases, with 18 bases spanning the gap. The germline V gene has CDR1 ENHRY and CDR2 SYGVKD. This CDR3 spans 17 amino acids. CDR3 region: CAIRNLTRTDSYNEQFF. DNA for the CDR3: TGTGCCATCAGAAACTTAACACGGACGGACTCCTACAATGAGCAGTTCTTC.

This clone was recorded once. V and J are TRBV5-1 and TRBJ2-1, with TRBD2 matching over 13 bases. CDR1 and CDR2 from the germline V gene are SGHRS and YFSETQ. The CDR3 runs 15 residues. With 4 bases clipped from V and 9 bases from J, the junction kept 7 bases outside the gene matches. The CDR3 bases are TGCGCCAGCAGCGCCGGACTAGCGGGAGTTTTTGAGCAGTTCTTC. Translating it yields CASSAGLAGVFEQFF.

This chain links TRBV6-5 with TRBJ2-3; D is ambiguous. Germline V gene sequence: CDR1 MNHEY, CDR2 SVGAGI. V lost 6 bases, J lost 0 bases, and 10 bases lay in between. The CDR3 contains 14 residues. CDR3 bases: TGTGCCAGCAGCTGGAGTGGGAGCACAGATACGCAGTATTTT. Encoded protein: CASSWSGSTDTQYF.

The CDR3 sequence is CASSSVAAGVSGDTQYF. The CDR3 DNA reads TGTGCCAGCAGCTCCGTGGCAGCGGGAGTTAGCGGAGATACGCAGTATTTT. V usage is TRBV9 and J usage is TRBJ2-3; 8 bases fit TRBD2. There are 17 residues in the CDR3. Looked up from germline, CDR1 is SGDLS and CDR2 is YYNGEE. The V segment lost 4 bases and the J segment 5 bases; nucleotides outside the gene matches: 15.

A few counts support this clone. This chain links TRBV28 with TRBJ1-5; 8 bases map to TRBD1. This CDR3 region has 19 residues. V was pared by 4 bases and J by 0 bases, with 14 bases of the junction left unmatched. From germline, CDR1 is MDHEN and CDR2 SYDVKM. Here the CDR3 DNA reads TGTGCCAGCAGTTCCCCACTGGGACAGGCGATCTCTAGCAATCAGCCCCAGCATTTT. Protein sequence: CASSSPLGQAISSNQPQHF.

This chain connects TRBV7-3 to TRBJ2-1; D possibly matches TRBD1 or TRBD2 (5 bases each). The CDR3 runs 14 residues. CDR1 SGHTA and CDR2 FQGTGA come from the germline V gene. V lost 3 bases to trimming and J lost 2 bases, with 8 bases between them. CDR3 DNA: TGTGCCAGCAGCTTCATGGGGGCCTACAATGAGCAGTTCTTC. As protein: CASSFMGAYNEQFF.

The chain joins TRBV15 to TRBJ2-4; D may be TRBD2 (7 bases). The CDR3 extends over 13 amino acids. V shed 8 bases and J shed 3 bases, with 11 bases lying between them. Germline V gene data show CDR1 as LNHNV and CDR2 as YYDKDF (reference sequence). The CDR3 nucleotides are TGTGCCACCGAGGGGGGGAACAAAAACATTCAGTACTTC. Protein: CATEGGNKNIQYF.

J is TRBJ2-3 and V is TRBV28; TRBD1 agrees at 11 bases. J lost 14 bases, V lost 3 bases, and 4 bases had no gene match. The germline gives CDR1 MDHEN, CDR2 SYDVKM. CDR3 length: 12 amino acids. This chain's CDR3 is CASSLDRGLWYF. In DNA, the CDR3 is TGTGCCAGCAGTTTGGACAGGGGGCTGTGGTATTTT.